This T cell receptor beta chain was documented in a study of T cell responses to AZD1222 COVID-19 vaccine (dated by TCRdb to the early 2020s). In the study overall: AZD1222 recipients whose second dose came at about 4 weeks and those whose second dose came at about 12 weeks were combined into one group, since spike-specific TCR depth and breadth did not differ between the two schedules. TCR sequencing was performed for about 250 trial participants, of whom 207 were given two doses of AZD1222 and some 26 were given two doses of MenACWY control vaccine. Enrollment into the trials was organized by age into subgroups of 18-55, 56-69 and 70-plus years, and those subgroups contained around 150, 28 and 57 TCR-sequenced participants, respectively.

The time point label, as the study defines it: baseline before first vaccination. Samples from vaccinated people were obtained from the UK trials COV001 and COV002, which included a single-blind randomized controlled phase 2/3 trial of AZD1222 (ChAdOx1 nCoV-19) in healthy adults. For TCRbeta chain sequencing, PBMC samples were collected from trial participants at day 0 and at day 28 after the second dose. A note on this clone: There is no known antigen for this receptor. There are no base qualities to consult, and no much larger clone falls within one base.

Study-wide findings and limitations: After two AZD1222 doses, spike-specific TCR breadth and depth were significantly higher than at day 0 and than in MenACWY recipients. Reportedly, almost half of the unique spike-specific TCRs recognized epitopes lying outside the regions that are mutated in the B.1.351 and B.1.1.7 variants. Participants were mostly white British and included more females than males, and it was suggested by the authors that clonal diversity may have been underestimated. The whole spike protein was spanned by vaccine-associated CD4 TCRs, and dominant responses were seen in regions 160-218 and 743-854. In the small 56-69-year group, the increase in depth fell short of significance, most likely because of low power. Only five or six AZD1222 recipients were SARS-CoV-2 seropositive at baseline, limiting conclusions about previously exposed vaccinees. No day 14 peak-response samples were available, so repertoires were characterized only after the peak T cell response.

The CDR3, from cysteine to phenylalanine, totals 15 residues. The read is trimmed to its CDR3 DNA, 45 bases read in frame from base 1. V is trimmed back by 3 bases and J by 1 base, and the junction contains 4 bases that no gene match accounts for. CDR1 is given as SGHTA and CDR2 as FQGNSA, both from the germline V gene. The CDR3 regions of human TCRbeta chains were subjected to immunosequencing. On the study's bioinformatics: Repertoire TCRs were checked for matches against a reference library of SARS-CoV-2-specific TCRs that had been generated using the MIRA antigen-specificity platform. Breadth was defined as the fraction of unique TCRs that were SARS-CoV-2-associated, and depth was defined as the fraction of total T cells that were SARS-CoV-2-associated. Using the MIRA data, every spike-specific TCR was mapped to the spike region that the TCR reacted to and assigned to either a CD4 or a CD8 class. Log10-transformed breadth and depth values were compared by one-way ANOVA with Sidak's multiple comparisons tests. Here the immuneACCESS table is served through TCRdb, limited to in-frame sequences with V and J called. Missing clones are a known gap in these copies; in checked studies unresolved V genes cover under half, and the rest lacks a known reason. That table supplies the V and J calls and clone size; D and trimming were determined from the DNA. The sample table lists under 150,000 clones, more than 90% of them with a count of one. About 3% of the sample is in the top ten clones.

This specimen consisted of peripheral blood, obtained on day 0 of AZD1222 vaccination. The rearrangement combines TRBV7-2 with TRBJ1-1; TRBD1 lines up with 8 middle nucleotides. The TCR was taken from an adult in good health. The base sequence is TGTGCCAGCAGCTTCAGGGGGCTACCGAACACTGAAGCTTTCTTT. This yields the protein CASSFRGLPNTEAFF. This CDR3, with the reference TRBV7-2 and TRBJ1-1 proteins standing in past its ends, gives the full variable domain GAGVSQSPSNKVTEKGKDVELRCDPISGHTALYWYRQSLGQGLEFLIYFQGNSAPDKSGLPSDRFSAERTGGSVSTLTIQRTQQEDSAVYLCASSFRGLPNTEAFFGQGTRLTVV.